This entry lists 20 T cell receptor beta chains sequenced from one sample in a study of T cell changes during pregnancy in multiple sclerosis (dated by TCRdb to 2018 to 2020). Library preparation used the immunoSEQ multiplex PCR assay. TCRdb took over this immuneACCESS table, retaining in-frame rearrangements with V and J assigned. Such tables are incomplete; in checked studies, under half of the missing clones stem from an unresolved V gene, and the remainder is unexplained. In all, the sample holds about 98,000 clones, and about 90% of those were seen once. 2% to 3% of the sample lies in the top ten. This sample comprised peripheral blood, obtained after pregnancy. These receptors were obtained from a female donor in good health, enrolled as a control in a pregnancy study.

This clone has more than one count but fewer than ten. The chain has TRBV19 and TRBJ1-1, with TRBD1 identical over 8 bases. CDR3 size: 13 residues. Germline V gene data show CDR1 as LNHDA and CDR2 as SQIVND (reference sequence). The V and J ends lost 5 bases and 3 bases, in that order; junction bases with no gene match: 2. The DNA for the CDR3 is TGTGCCAGTAGTCCACAGGGGGACACTGAAGCTTTCTTT. As protein: CASSPQGDTEAFF.

The chain carries TRBV5-3 and TRBJ1-1; D ambiguous. TRBV5-3 is recorded as an ORF, its role being uncertain. Trimming took off 1 base at V and 5 bases at J, with 15 bases between the two ends. The CDR3 is made up of 15 amino acids. CDR3 residues: CARSLRPAGGTEAFF. DNA of the CDR3: TGTGCCAGAAGCTTGCGGCCAGCCGGAGGGACTGAAGCTTTCTTT.

The rearrangement uses TRBV7-9 and TRBJ2-7, with a tentative D call TRBD1 (5 bases). This CDR3 region has 17 residues. Germline V CDR1 and CDR2: SEHNR, FQNEAQ (reference sequence). V was pared by 5 bases and J by 3 bases, with 23 bases between. The CDR3 DNA reads TGTGCCAGCAGCCCGATAGGGGTAGGGCTTACCTTCTACGAGCAGTACTTC. Amino acids: CASSPIGVGLTFYEQYF.

The chain combines TRBV18 with TRBJ2-7; a weak D match, TRBD1 (6 bases). Germline-derived CDR1 and CDR2 are KGHSH and LQKENI. The germline V and J ends were trimmed by 1 base and 2 bases, with 9 bases remaining between them. This CDR3 is built from 14 residues. The CDR3 spells CASSPRTATYEQYF. The CDR3 coding sequence is TGTGCCAGCTCACCACGGACAGCAACCTACGAGCAGTACTTC.

This chain uses TRBV5-1 with TRBJ2-2; 8 nucleotides align to TRBD2. Germline-derived CDR1 and CDR2 are SGHRS and YFSETQ. The CDR3 has 16 residues. Trimming at V came to 0 bases and at J to 7 bases, leaving 8 bases not matched to a gene. CDR3 DNA sequence: TGCGCCAGCAGCTTGGAGGTTAGGGGACTAGACGGGGAGCTGTTTTTT. This sequence encodes CASSLEVRGLDGELFF.

DNA of the CDR3: TGTGCCAGCAGCACCCAGCGGGGAGGGCTTGACACCGGGGAGCTGTTTTTT. Translation gives CASSTQRGGLDTGELFF. This sequence joins TRBV9 and TRBJ2-2, with 7 bases identical to TRBD2. Germline lookup yields CDR1 SGDLS and CDR2 YYNGEE. Trimming removed 4 bases from V and 3 bases from J; junction bases left unmatched: 12. CDR3 size: 17 residues. The full variable domain, completed using reference TRBV9 and TRBJ2-2, is DSGVTQTPKHLITATGQRVTLRCSPRSGDLSVYWYQQSLDQGLQFLIQYYNGEERAKGNILERFSAQQFPDLHSELNLSSLELGDSALYFCASSTQRGGLDTGELFFGEGSRLTVL.

The genes are TRBV28 and TRBJ1-5, with TRBD1 as a possible D gene (6 bases). V lost 4 bases and J lost 6, with 7 bases in between. The CDR3 totals 12 residues. Looked up from germline, CDR1 is MDHEN and CDR2 is SYDVKM. The CDR3 reads CASSSTGQPQHF. CDR3 DNA: TGTGCCAGCAGTTCGACAGGTCAGCCCCAGCATTTT.

The chain carries TRBV19 and TRBJ2-7, with TRBD1 as a possible D gene (6 bases). Looked up from germline, CDR1 is LNHDA and CDR2 is SQIVND (reference sequence). The V and J ends lost 6 bases and 7 bases respectively, with 19 bases between them. The CDR3 extends over 14 amino acids. CDR3 sequence reads: CASRTLRGQGEQYF. The CDR3, as DNA: TGTGCCAGTAGGACCCTTCGGGGACAAGGAGAGCAGTACTTC.

The J gene is TRBJ1-6, the V gene TRBV5-4, with TRBD1 as a possible D gene (6 bases). The CDR3 length is 14 residues. V was pared by 7 bases and J by 10 bases, with 18 bases between. Looked up from germline, CDR1 is SGHNT and CDR2 is YYREEE (reference sequence). The CDR3 is CASRLGAGGSPLHF. As DNA, the CDR3 is TGTGCCAGCCGACTCGGCGCTGGGGGCTCACCCCTCCACTTT.

DNA of the CDR3: TGTGCCAGCAGCCCCGGGACTAGCGGGAAAAAGACCCAGTACTTC. It translates to CASSPGTSGKKTQYF. The chain carries TRBV2 and TRBJ2-5; 13 nucleotides align to TRBD2. The J segment lost 6 bases and the V segment lost 6 bases, leaving 7 bases of the junction unmatched. This CDR3 has 15 residues. Germline V CDR1 and CDR2: SNHLY, FYNNEI.

This sequence joins TRBV9 and TRBJ1-2, with D possibly matching TRBD1 (5 bases). CDR3 length: 14 residues. Per the germline V gene, CDR1 is SGDLS and CDR2 is YYNGEE. V was clipped by 3 bases and J by 6 bases, with 15 bases between them. CDR3 loop: CASSETDVRDGYTF. CDR3 nucleotides: TGTGCCAGCAGCGAGACAGACGTTAGGGATGGCTACACCTTC. The complete variable domain, with remaining parts taken from reference TRBV9 and TRBJ1-2, reads DSGVTQTPKHLITATGQRVTLRCSPRSGDLSVYWYQQSLDQGLQFLIQYYNGEERAKGNILERFSAQQFPDLHSELNLSSLELGDSALYFCASSETDVRDGYTFGSGTRLTVV.

The chain couples TRBV6-1 to TRBJ1-2; 7 bases align to TRBD1. The CDR3 is made up of 16 amino acids. V lost 4 bases to trimming and J lost 0 bases; unmatched junction nucleotides: 8. CDR1 and CDR2 (germline): MNHNS, SASEGT. CDR3 DNA: TGTGCCAGCAGTGTTCGCCCCAGGGGGACTAACTATGGCTACACCTTC. It specifies CASSVRPRGTNYGYTF.

This chain links TRBV7-3 with TRBJ2-3; 13 nucleotides match TRBD2. CDR3 length: 16 residues. The J segment lost 5 bases and the V segment lost 5 bases, leaving 7 bases of the junction unmatched. Germline V gene lookup returns CDR1 SGHTA and CDR2 FQGTGA. As DNA, the CDR3 is TGTGCCAGCAGCCAAACTAGCGGGGGGGCGTTAGATACGCAGTATTTT. Residues: CASSQTSGGALDTQYF.

This chain uses TRBV5-4 with TRBJ1-3; the D is unclear. Germline V CDR1 and CDR2: SGHNT, YYREEE (reference sequence). V lost 3 bases to trimming and J lost 4 bases, with 17 bases between them. The CDR3 is 16 residues long. This CDR3 reads CASSSLPRRKGNTIYF. The CDR3 DNA reads TGTGCCAGCAGCTCGCTTCCCCGCAGAAAAGGAAACACCATATATTTT.

This chain joins TRBV6-5 and TRBJ2-7; D remains unclear. The CDR3 length is 12 residues. Germline CDR1 MNHEY, CDR2 SVGAGI. V was trimmed by 5 bases and J by 5 bases, leaving 10 bases between them. The CDR3 protein is CASSPNSHEQYF. The CDR3 DNA is TGTGCCAGCAGTCCGAACAGCCACGAGCAGTACTTC.

This chain links TRBV14 with TRBJ2-7, with 10 bases identical to TRBD2. CDR1 is SGHDN and CDR2 is FVKESK in the germline V gene. CDR3 length equals 16 residues. The trim removed 1 base at V and 6 bases at J, leaving 9 bases unmatched. CDR3 nucleotides: TGTGCCAGCAGCCAAGGTAGGGCTAGCGGGAGATTCGAGCAGTACTTC. Translation gives CASSQGRASGRFEQYF.

The genes are TRBV6-5 and TRBJ1-1, with D unresolved. Trimming left V 0 bases short and J 1 base short, with 9 bases between. Germline CDR1 reads MNHEY; CDR2 reads SVGAGI. The CDR3 has 15 residues. CDR3 region: CASSYSRAGNTEAFF. Written as DNA, the CDR3 is TGTGCCAGCAGTTACTCGCGGGCCGGGAACACTGAAGCTTTCTTT.

The chain joins TRBV19 to TRBJ1-2; 10 bases match TRBD1. CDR1 is LNHDA, CDR2 SQIVND, per germline (reference sequence). J gave up 4 bases and V 4 bases, and 9 bases lay outside the gene matches. CDR3 length equals 16 residues. CDR3 region: CASSTRQGAAGYGYTF. The CDR3 DNA reads as TGTGCCAGTAGTACCCGACAGGGGGCGGCCGGCTATGGCTACACCTTC.

The chain links TRBV7-9 to TRBJ2-7; no definite D call. Trimming pared 5 bases from V and 4 bases from J, leaving 12 bases between. This CDR3 is built from 13 residues. CDR1 SEHNR and CDR2 FQNEAQ come from the germline V gene (reference sequence). CDR3 in DNA: TGTGCCAGCAGCCCGGGTTTGGTGTACGAGCAGTACTTC. Its protein is CASSPGLVYEQYF.

The chain couples TRBV5-6 to TRBJ2-5; 8 nucleotides match TRBD1. V lost 4 bases to trimming and J lost 5 bases; unmatched junction nucleotides: 10. This CDR3 is built from 15 residues. In germline, CDR1 is SGHDT, CDR2 YYEEEE. The CDR3 DNA follows: TGTGCCAGCAGCCCTCGGACAGGGAGTAGCGAGACCCAGTACTTC. It translates to CASSPRTGSSETQYF.